The entry below describes one T cell receptor beta chain. A primer in the constant region served to generate TCR beta cDNA from 450 to 650 ng of total RNA. Libraries covering TCR beta were generated through three nested multiplex PCR rounds (using a slightly modified ARM-PCR). The study ran its first two PCR rounds for around 9 cycles each, using TRBV1-TRBV30 forward primers and a C-beta reverse primer. TCRdb analysed the multiplex PCR reads with MiXCR anew, one entry per CDR3 protein. The sample yields around 80,000 distinct CDR3 sequences, 69% seen once. These data originate in a study of tumor-infiltrating lymphocytes in primary liver carcinoma. About the study: Spanning 30 to 69 years of age, the patients were men and women. The tumors, T1-T3 N0M0 lesions, were about 4 to 11 cm across.

The CDR3 is 17 residues long. After removal of 2 bases from V and 1 base from J, the junction contained 8 bases not matched to a gene. The germline V gene encodes CDR1 SGHAT and CDR2 FQDESV (reference sequence). Co-extracted RNA and DNA came from roughly 21-30 mg of unsorted bulk tissue. The TCR comes from a man in his forties or fifties with primary liver carcinoma and hepatitis B virus infection. Sequenced input: tumor-adjacent normal liver tissue. V gene TRBV11-1 combines with J gene TRBJ2-1; 7 bases agree with TRBD2. In DNA, the CDR3 is TGTGCCAGCAGCTTAATCTCTAGCGGTAATTCCTACAATGAGCAGTTCTTC. Translation gives CASSLISSGNSYNEQFF.